Below, one T cell receptor beta chain is given with its context. This CDR3 is built from 15 residues. Germline lookup yields CDR1 MNHNS and CDR2 SASEGT. Trimming at V came to 2 bases and at J to 3 bases, leaving 7 bases not matched to a gene. The entry originates in a study of T cell changes during pregnancy in multiple sclerosis. Method: immunoSEQ multiplex PCR; TCRdb's copy keeps in-frame clones and lacks some. In the table there are roughly 40,000 clones, about nine tenths of which are singletons. This receptor was obtained from a female donor in good health, enrolled as a control in a pregnancy study. This chain links TRBV6-1 with TRBJ2-7, with 7 nucleotides matching TRBD1. Material: CD4+ T cells from peripheral blood mononuclear cells, obtained after pregnancy. CDR3 protein: CASSERLGGFYEQYF. The CDR3 DNA is TGTGCCAGCAGTGAAAGGCTAGGGGGCTTCTACGAGCAGTACTTC.